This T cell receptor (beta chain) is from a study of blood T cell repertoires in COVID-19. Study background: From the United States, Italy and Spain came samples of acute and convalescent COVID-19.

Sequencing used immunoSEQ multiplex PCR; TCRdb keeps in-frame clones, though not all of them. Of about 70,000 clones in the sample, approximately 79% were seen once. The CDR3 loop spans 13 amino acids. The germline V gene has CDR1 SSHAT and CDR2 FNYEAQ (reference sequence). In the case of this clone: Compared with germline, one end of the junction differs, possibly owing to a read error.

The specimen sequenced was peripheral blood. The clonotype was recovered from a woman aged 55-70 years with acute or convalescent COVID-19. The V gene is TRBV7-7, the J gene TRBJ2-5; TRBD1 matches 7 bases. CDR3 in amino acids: CASSLDRQETQYF. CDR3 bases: TGTGCTAGCAGCCTGGACAGGCAAGAGACCCAGTACTTC.